This TCR beta chain was observed in a study of vaccination and CD4 T cells after COVID-19. This CDR3 has 13 amino acids. Trimming cost V 1 base and J 5 bases, with 7 bases left between them. Germline-derived CDR1 and CDR2 are SGHRS and YFSETQ. Sequencing of cultured CD4+ T cell DNA used the Oncomine TCR Beta short-read assay. Investigators obtained genomic DNA by extraction from cultured CD4+ T cells. TCRdb passed the PCR reads through MiXCR, listing each CDR3 protein once. Here the sample spans around 18,000 distinct CDR3 sequences, roughly two fifths being singletons. Documented treatment: approximately nine-day PBMC culture with coronavirus spike peptide pools or control peptides (ViraFEST assay). Peptide-pool expansion of antigen-specific T cells preceded TCR sequencing in ViraFEST. Worth noting for this clonotype: Its antigen remains unknown.

This clonotype was sampled from a human donor who had recovered from COVID-19. V and J are TRBV5-1 and TRBJ2-1; D gene unclear. The sequencing input was CD4+ T cells from blood, cultured in vitro. CDR3 coding DNA: TGCGCCAGCAGCTTGACCCCACACAATGAGCAGTTCTTC. It encodes CASSLTPHNEQFF.